Each of the 19 T cell receptor beta chains below was sequenced from the same sample in a study of blood T cell repertoires in COVID-19. Profiling relied on immunoSEQ multiplex PCR, and the TCRdb table lists in-frame clones only, not all of them. The sample yields roughly 65,000 clones, about 81% seen once. Input material: peripheral blood. The origin of the receptors is a man older than 75 with acute or convalescent COVID-19.

The chain carries TRBV18 and TRBJ2-4; 8 bases map to TRBD2. Unmatched junction bases numbered 8, after V lost 4 bases and J lost 0 bases. Per germline, CDR1 KGHSH and CDR2 LQKENI. The CDR3 is 17 amino acids. The CDR3 nucleotides are TGTGCCAGCTCACTTTCCGGGACTAGTTTAGCCAAAAACATTCAGTACTTC. Translated: CASSLSGTSLAKNIQYF.

V is TRBV9 and J is TRBJ1-2; D gene unclear. CDR3 length equals 15 residues. V was shortened by 0 bases and J by 3 bases, with 12 bases between the two germline ends. Germline CDR1 is SGDLS and CDR2 is YYNGEE. CDR3 amino acids: CASSVGTQIDYGYTF. The CDR3 region has the DNA TGTGCCAGCAGCGTAGGTACCCAGATTGACTATGGCTACACCTTC.

This rearrangement joins TRBV27 to TRBJ2-1, with a tentative D call TRBD1 (5 bases). The CDR3 spans 16 residues. Per germline, CDR1 MNHEY and CDR2 SMNVEV (reference sequence). The germline V and J ends were trimmed by 2 bases and 0 bases, with 11 bases remaining between them. CDR3 protein: CASSLNQGDSYNEQFF. In DNA form, the CDR3 reads TGTGCCAGCAGTTTAAATCAAGGGGACTCCTACAATGAGCAGTTCTTC.

The sample holds one count of this clone. This chain uses TRBV12-2 with TRBJ2-1; the table names TRBD2, a call not compared with the DNA. TRBV12-2 is a known pseudogene. This CDR3 has 16 residues. CDR3 loop: CASRLGTRRSYNEQFF. The CDR3 nucleotides read TGTGCAAGTCGCTTAGGGACTAGGCGCTCCTACAATGAGCAGTTCTTC.

The genes are TRBV15 and TRBJ2-3; a weak D match, TRBD2 (6 bases). Germline loops: CDR1 LNHNV, CDR2 YYDKDF (reference sequence). The CDR3 runs to 18 residues. Trimming stripped 5 bases from V and 6 bases from J, with 27 bases between. CDR3 in amino acids: CATSLDFYSDTGTDTQYF. The DNA of the CDR3 is TGTGCCACCAGCCTAGACTTCTATTCCGATACGGGGACTGATACGCAGTATTTT.

The chain joins TRBV5-4 to TRBJ2-7, with 7 bases identical to TRBD2. CDR1 is SGHNT and CDR2 is YYREEE in the germline V gene (reference sequence). V was pared by 7 bases and J by 0 bases, with 4 bases of the junction left unmatched. The CDR3 has 13 residues. For the CDR3, the DNA is TGTGCCAGCGCGCGGGAGAGCTCCTACGAGCAGTACTTC. Amino acid sequence: CASARESSYEQYF.

The CDR3 sequence is CASSRDSVDADEQYF. DNA for the CDR3: TGTGCCAGCTCACGCGACAGCGTGGATGCAGACGAGCAGTACTTC. The chain has TRBV18 and TRBJ2-7, with D possibly matching TRBD1 (5 bases). Per the germline V gene, CDR1 is KGHSH and CDR2 is LQKENI. The ends were cut back, 4 bases at V and 5 bases at J, with 18 bases in the middle. This CDR3 is built from 15 residues.

The DNA of the CDR3 is TGTGCCAGCAGCTTAGATTCCTGGACAGGGAGGAACTATGGCTACACCTTC. Translated, it gives CASSLDSWTGRNYGYTF. V and J are TRBV11-2 and TRBJ1-2; the match to TRBD1 covers 8 bases. The germline gives CDR1 SGHAT, CDR2 FQNNGV. The CDR3 consists of 17 residues. J gave up 2 bases and V 0 bases, and 8 bases lay outside the gene matches.

With regard to this clone: An end of the junction does not agree with germline; a read error may underlie this. Other DNA sequences in this specimen translate into the identical CDR3. The chain joins TRBV5-1 to TRBJ2-7; 7 positions match TRBD1. This CDR3 comprises 13 residues. Germline CDR1 SGHRS, CDR2 YFSETQ. CDR3 in DNA: TGCGCCAGCAGCGGGGACAGTTCCTATGAGCAGTACTTC. Translated, it gives CASSGDSSYEQYF.

Worth noting for this clone: Other DNA sequences within the sample encode an identical CDR3. The chain joins TRBV29-1 to TRBJ1-1; D might be TRBD1 (5 bases). In germline, CDR1 is SQVTM, CDR2 ANQGSEA. This CDR3 has 11 residues. The CDR3 is CSVQGMREAFF. DNA of the CDR3: TGCAGTGTTCAGGGTATGAGAGAAGCTTTCTTT.

This sequence joins TRBV6-2 or TRBV6-3 and TRBJ2-3, with 8 positions matching TRBD2. Germline assignment: CDR1 MNHEY and CDR2 SVGEGT. V lost 5 bases, J lost 2 bases, and 9 bases stayed unmatched. The CDR3 loop spans 16 amino acids. This CDR3 is CASSDGPGGPTDTQYF. In DNA, the CDR3 is TGTGCCAGCAGTGACGGTCCGGGAGGGCCCACAGATACGCAGTATTTT.

This clone has more than one count but fewer than ten. V gene TRBV19 combines with J gene TRBJ2-3; TRBD1 is a possible D gene (5 bases). Germline CDR1 is LNHDA and CDR2 is SQIVND (reference sequence). V lost 2 bases and J 3 bases, leaving 9 bases between the germline ends. The CDR3 contains 14 residues. The CDR3 sequence is CASSIQQVTDTQYF. CDR3 coding DNA: TGTGCCAGTAGTATACAACAGGTAACAGATACGCAGTATTTT. The complete variable domain, with remaining parts taken from reference TRBV19 and TRBJ2-3, reads DGGITQSPKYLFRKEGQNVTLSCEQNLNHDAMYWYRQDPGQGLRLIYYSQIVNDFQKGDIAEGYSVSREKKESFPLTVTSAQKNPTAFYLCASSIQQVTDTQYFGPGTRLTVL.

The chain recombines TRBV7-3 with TRBJ1-1, with D possibly TRBD1 on 6 matching bases. The CDR3 has 14 amino acids. Trimming stripped 4 bases from V and 2 bases from J, with 11 bases between. The germline gives CDR1 SGHTA, CDR2 FQGTGA. CDR3: CASSSGTTNTEAFF. Here the CDR3 DNA reads TGTGCCAGCAGCTCCGGGACAACCAACACTGAAGCTTTCTTT.

This clone came up a few times. V gene TRBV7-9 combines with J gene TRBJ1-2, with a possible D match to TRBD1 (6 bases). V was clipped by 3 bases and J by 9 bases, with 20 bases between them. Germline V gene data show CDR1 as SEHNR and CDR2 as FQNEAQ (reference sequence). The CDR3 sequence is 15 residues long. The DNA for the CDR3 is TGTGCCAGCAGCTTCCCGACAGGACAAGGATCAAGCTACACCTTC. Its translation is CASSFPTGQGSSYTF.

As concerns this clone: One end of the junction is discordant with germline, which a read error may explain. V usage is TRBV4-2 and J usage is TRBJ1-5; no reliable D call. The CDR3 consists of 13 residues. Germline CDR1 is LGHNA and CDR2 is YNFKEQ. This CDR3 reads CASSLELSQPLHF. In DNA, the CDR3 is TGTGCCAGCAGCCTGGAGTTAAGTCAGCCCCTGCATTTT.

The genes are TRBV5-1 and TRBJ1-4, with 9 positions matching TRBD1. The germline V gene has CDR1 SGHRS and CDR2 YFSETQ. This CDR3 has 14 residues. The V and J ends lost 4 bases and 9 bases, in that order; junction bases with no gene match: 7. The CDR3: CASSLGQGTQKLFF. The CDR3, as DNA: TGCGCCAGCAGCCTCGGACAGGGGACCCAAAAACTGTTTTTT. Variable domain in full (rest from reference TRBV5-1 and TRBJ1-4): KAGVTQTPRYLIKTRGQQVTLSCSPISGHRSVSWYQQTPGQGLQFLFEYFSETQRNKGNFPGRFSGRQFSNSRSEMNVSTLELGDSALYLCASSLGQGTQKLFFGSGTQLSVL.

This clone was observed a handful of times. This chain joins TRBV14 and TRBJ1-2, with 9 bases that match TRBD1. The V segment lost 3 bases and the J segment 4 bases; nucleotides outside the gene matches: 3. The germline CDR1 and CDR2 sequences are SGHDN and FVKESK. The CDR3 loop spans 14 amino acids. CDR3: CASSHSGQGYGYTF. The CDR3, as DNA: TGTGCCAGCAGCCATTCGGGACAGGGCTATGGCTACACCTTC.

This clone was seen just once. This chain uses TRBV3-1 (or the pseudogene TRBV3-2) with TRBJ2-7; maybe TRBD2 (5 bases). Per germline, CDR1 LGHDT and CDR2 YNNKEL (reference sequence). This CDR3 has 18 residues. V dropped 2 bases and J dropped 4 bases, with 24 bases sitting between them. The CDR3 is CASSQSIGRAPRVYEQYF. The CDR3 DNA sequence: TGTGCCAGCAGCCAATCTATAGGGCGGGCCCCCCGGGTGTACGAGCAGTACTTC.

The chain recombines TRBV7-9 with TRBJ2-5, with TRBD2 as a possible D gene (6 bases). Germline V gene lookup returns CDR1 SEHNR and CDR2 FQNEAQ (reference sequence). V lost 2 bases to trimming and J lost 1 base, with 8 bases between them. There are 14 residues in the CDR3. CDR3 DNA: TGTGCCAGCAGCTTATGGACTACCCAAGAGACCCAGTACTTC. Protein: CASSLWTTQETQYF.